Each of the 21 T cell receptor beta chains below was sequenced from the same sample in a study of blood T cell repertoires in COVID-19. Using immunoSEQ multiplex PCR, the repertoire was profiled, and TCRdb retains in-frame clones only, with some absent. Of about 280,000 clones listed, nearly 90% are singletons. Sequenced: peripheral blood. Receptors originate from a woman in her twenties or thirties with COVID-19, enrolled during active disease.

V usage is TRBV19 and J usage is TRBJ1-2, with D tentatively TRBD1 (5 bases). The CDR3 length is 15 residues. The V end was cut by 5 bases, the J end by 0 bases, with 13 bases between. Germline V gene data show CDR1 as LNHDA and CDR2 as SQIVND (reference sequence). The CDR3 sequence is CASSVVQAANYGYTF. The DNA for the CDR3 is TGTGCCAGTAGTGTGGTACAGGCCGCTAACTATGGCTACACCTTC.

The chain is built from TRBV6-5 and TRBJ1-2; 9 bases are shared with TRBD1. The CDR3 has 13 residues. CDR1 is MNHEY and CDR2 is SVGAGI in the germline V gene. Trimming at V came to 6 bases and at J to 7 bases, leaving 6 bases not matched to a gene. DNA for the CDR3: TGTGCCAGCAGCTATACAGGGGGCAGTGGCTACACCTTC. As protein: CASSYTGGSGYTF.

The rearrangement links TRBV7-2 to TRBJ1-6; 7 nucleotides align to TRBD1. Germline assignment: CDR1 SGHTA and CDR2 FQGNSA. The CDR3 totals 15 residues. V was pared by 5 bases and J by 7 bases, with 8 bases of the junction left unmatched. The CDR3 DNA reads as TGTGCCAGCAGCCCGGACAGGCTGAGGAATTCACCCCTCCACTTT. Translation: CASSPDRLRNSPLHF.

The V gene is TRBV27, the J gene TRBJ1-6; no reliable D call. This CDR3 contains 13 residues. Germline assignment: CDR1 MNHEY and CDR2 SMNVEV (reference sequence). The V end lost 7 bases, the J end lost 7 bases, and 11 bases lay between the germline ends. The CDR3 reads CASNADGNSPLHF. As DNA, the CDR3 is TGTGCCAGCAACGCAGACGGGAATTCACCCCTCCACTTT.

The rearrangement links TRBV2 to TRBJ1-1; 9 bases align to TRBD1. Germline lookup yields CDR1 SNHLY and CDR2 FYNNEI. This CDR3 comprises 14 residues. Unmatched junction bases numbered 8, after V lost 7 bases and J lost 5 bases. In DNA, the CDR3 is TGTGCCAGCAAGATGGACAGGGGCGGAACTGAAGCTTTCTTT. This translates into CASKMDRGGTEAFF.

The rearrangement uses TRBV15 and TRBJ1-2, with 7 bases that match TRBD1. J lost 6 bases, V lost 2 bases, and 12 bases had no gene match. There are 16 residues in the CDR3. The V gene's germline CDR1 is LNHNV and CDR2 YYDKDF (reference sequence). The CDR3 spells CATSRRPGQVVHGYTF. As DNA, the CDR3 is TGTGCCACCAGCAGAAGACCTGGACAGGTCGTTCATGGCTACACCTTC.

The chain is built from TRBV28 and TRBJ2-2; a weak D match, TRBD1 (6 bases). The V gene's germline CDR1 is MDHEN and CDR2 SYDVKM. The CDR3 is 14 amino acids. Trimming took off 3 bases at V and 3 bases at J, with 8 bases between the two ends. Here the CDR3 reads CASSFQGHTGELFF. DNA for the CDR3: TGTGCCAGCAGTTTTCAGGGGCACACCGGGGAGCTGTTTTTT.

CDR3 residues: CASSHPGQVNTEAFF. CDR3 DNA sequence: TGTGCCAGCAGTCACCCGGGACAGGTGAACACTGAAGCTTTCTTT. The V and J genes are TRBV6-5 and TRBJ1-1; TRBD1 aligns across 8 bases. Germline assignment: CDR1 MNHEY and CDR2 SVGAGI. This CDR3 is built from 15 residues. V gave up 5 bases and J gave up 0 bases; unmatched junction bases: 5.

The chain carries TRBV24-1 and TRBJ1-2; D might be TRBD1 (5 bases). The CDR3 extends over 12 amino acids. V lost 11 bases to trimming and J lost 5 bases, with 14 bases between them. The V gene's germline CDR1 is KGHDR and CDR2 SFDVKD. This CDR3 reads CAIGQPPYGYTF. For the CDR3, the DNA is TGTGCCATAGGACAACCACCTTATGGCTACACCTTC.

The chain combines TRBV11-2 with TRBJ2-7, with D possibly matching TRBD1 (6 bases). Trimming stripped 5 bases from V and 3 bases from J, with 11 bases between. Germline-derived CDR1 and CDR2 are SGHAT and FQNNGV. The length of the CDR3 is 13 residues. In DNA form, the CDR3 reads TGTGCCAGCAGCCTCGGACAGAACTACGAGCAGTACTTC. Translation gives CASSLGQNYEQYF.

V is TRBV6-5 and J is TRBJ2-5; perhaps TRBD1 as D (5 bases). V gave up 7 bases and J gave up 5 bases, with 17 bases separating them. Germline V CDR1 and CDR2: MNHEY, SVGAGI. CDR3 length equals 14 residues. Written as DNA, the CDR3 is TGTGCCAGCATCCCAATAAGGGGTGGGGAGACCCAGTACTTC. Its protein is CASIPIRGGETQYF.

The chain couples TRBV12-3 or TRBV12-4 to TRBJ1-2; 8 bases agree with TRBD1. The CDR3 loop spans 12 amino acids. The J segment lost 7 bases and the V segment lost 10 bases, leaving 8 bases of the junction unmatched. The CDR3 here is CATQRRGPGYTF. Written as DNA, the CDR3 is TGTGCCACCCAACGCAGGGGGCCTGGCTACACCTTC.

The rearrangement joins TRBV27 to TRBJ1-1; TRBD1 might be the D (5 bases). The CDR3 covers 14 residues. V lost 6 bases to trimming and J lost 11 bases, with 22 bases between them. Per germline, CDR1 MNHEY and CDR2 SMNVEV (reference sequence). Here the CDR3 reads CASSSPSTMEGAFF. The CDR3 coding sequence is TGTGCCAGCAGCTCACCGTCGACGATGGAGGGGGCTTTCTTT.

The chain couples TRBV6-5 to TRBJ2-5, with 8 bases that match TRBD2. The CDR3 has 15 residues. Trimming cost V 1 base and J 5 bases; bases outside gene matches: 6. Germline loops: CDR1 MNHEY, CDR2 SVGAGI. This chain's CDR3 is CASSYFSGVGETQYF. The DNA of the CDR3 is TGTGCCAGCAGTTACTTTAGCGGGGTGGGGGAGACCCAGTACTTC.

The chain couples TRBV6-4 to TRBJ2-6, with TRBD2 matching over 8 bases. The CDR3 covers 16 residues. Germline lookup yields CDR1 MRHNA and CDR2 SNTAGT. V lost 6 bases and J lost 0; bases outside the gene matches: 4. CDR3 loop: CASSPSGGSGANVLTF. The CDR3 DNA reads TGTGCCAGCAGCCCCAGCGGGGGCTCTGGGGCCAACGTCCTGACTTTC.

Only a few counts were recorded for this clone. This chain uses TRBV19 with TRBJ1-2; 7 nucleotides align to TRBD1. The CDR3 contains 15 residues. V lost 2 bases, J lost 4 bases, and 7 bases stayed unmatched. Germline V gene sequence: CDR1 LNHDA, CDR2 SQIVND (reference sequence). The CDR3 region is CASSISYGTAYGYTF. The CDR3 bases are TGTGCCAGTAGTATAAGTTACGGGACAGCCTATGGCTACACCTTC. Variable domain in full (rest from reference TRBV19 and TRBJ1-2): DGGITQSPKYLFRKEGQNVTLSCEQNLNHDAMYWYRQDPGQGLRLIYYSQIVNDFQKGDIAEGYSVSREKKESFPLTVTSAQKNPTAFYLCASSISYGTAYGYTFGSGTRLTVV.

The chain carries TRBV5-1 and TRBJ2-5; tentative D call: TRBD1 (6 bases). Trimming cost V 0 bases and J 4 bases, with 16 bases left between them. This CDR3 region has 16 residues. The germline V gene encodes CDR1 SGHRS and CDR2 YFSETQ. Written as DNA, the CDR3 is TGCGCCAGCAGCTTGGCCTGGACGATCAGGGGAGAGACCCAGTACTTC. Translated, it gives CASSLAWTIRGETQYF.

This chain connects TRBV3-1 (or the pseudogene TRBV3-2) to TRBJ2-3; D gene ambiguous. This CDR3 has 13 amino acids. V dropped 8 bases and J dropped 1 base, with 10 bases sitting between them. The germline CDR1 and CDR2 sequences are LGHDT and YNNKEL (reference sequence). Here the CDR3 DNA reads TGTGCCAGCCGAAACACCGGCACAGATACGCAGTATTTT. It specifies CASRNTGTDTQYF.

CDR3 in DNA: TGTGCCAGCAGTTTTGTGTATTCAGATACGCAGTATTTT. Protein sequence: CASSFVYSDTQYF. The gene calls are TRBV28 and TRBJ2-3; D remains ambiguous. CDR3 length: 13 residues. V was trimmed by 3 bases and J by 4 bases, leaving 8 bases between them. Germline V lookup: CDR1 MDHEN, CDR2 SYDVKM.

This rearrangement joins TRBV5-1 to TRBJ2-3; no reliable D call. Trimming took off 0 bases at V and 2 bases at J, with 7 bases between the two ends. This CDR3 spans 14 amino acids. CDR1 and CDR2 (germline): SGHRS, YFSETQ. The CDR3 sequence: CASSLDRTTDTQYF. DNA for the CDR3: TGCGCCAGCAGCTTGGACAGAACCACAGATACGCAGTATTTT. Together with reference TRBV5-1 and TRBJ2-3, the CDR3 gives the full variable domain: KAGVTQTPRYLIKTRGQQVTLSCSPISGHRSVSWYQQTPGQGLQFLFEYFSETQRNKGNFPGRFSGRQFSNSRSEMNVSTLELGDSALYLCASSLDRTTDTQYFGPGTRLTVL.

V gene TRBV5-8 combines with J gene TRBJ2-3, with TRBD2 identical over 14 bases. The V gene's germline CDR1 is SGHTS and CDR2 YDEGEE. The CDR3 has 16 amino acids. The V and J ends lost 3 bases and 11 bases, in that order; junction bases with no gene match: 11. DNA of the CDR3: TGTGCCAGCAGCTCCTCGGGACTAGCGGGGGTGAAGAGGCAGTATTTT. Translating it yields CASSSSGLAGVKRQYF.